The 24 T cell receptor beta chains below come from one sample, sequenced in a study of cytomegalovirus exposure and HLA in healthy donors. Both 60 Vbeta primers and 13 Jbeta primers went into the PCR. Method: immunoSEQ multiplex PCR; TCRdb's copy keeps in-frame clones and lacks some. This table has around 150,000 clones, roughly 70% appearing once. Material for sequencing was PBMCs. These receptors all stem from a human donor in good health.

This chain joins TRBV11-2 and TRBJ2-1, with 8 nucleotides matching TRBD2. The CDR3 extends over 16 amino acids. V was clipped by 4 bases and J by 6 bases; unmatched bases: 11. The V gene's germline CDR1 is SGHAT and CDR2 FQNNGV. The DNA for the CDR3 is TGTGCCAGCAGCTCCCTAGCGGGCCGAGGACCCAATGAGCAGTTCTTC. Protein sequence: CASSSLAGRGPNEQFF.

The CDR3 nucleotides read TGTGCCAGTAGTATGGGGGGGACTAGCGGGGGGAACACCGGGGAGCTGTTTTTT. Translating it yields CASSMGGTSGGNTGELFF. The rearrangement links TRBV19 to TRBJ2-2; 14 nucleotides match TRBD2. V shed 3 bases, J shed 1 base, and the junction held 4 bases outside the gene matches. The CDR3 is 18 amino acids. Germline V gene lookup returns CDR1 LNHDA and CDR2 SQIVND (reference sequence).

This clone was detected only a few times. Here the CDR3 DNA reads TGTGCCAGCGGCCCCGCGGCCTCCTACGAGCAGTACTTC. Amino acid sequence: CASGPAASYEQYF. The chain uses TRBV28 and TRBJ2-7, with no clear D. Germline V gene sequence: CDR1 MDHEN, CDR2 SYDVKM. This CDR3 is built from 13 residues. The germline V and J ends were trimmed by 8 bases and 0 bases, with 11 bases remaining between them.

The gene calls are TRBV6-1 and TRBJ1-5; no firm D call. Trimming took 2 bases from V and 3 from J, leaving 20 bases between them. This CDR3 spans 18 amino acids. Per the germline V gene, CDR1 is MNHNS and CDR2 is SASEGT. As DNA, the CDR3 is TGTGCCAGCAGTGAATCCCATGGGAGTGCCTCCAACAATCAGCCCCAGCATTTT. Amino acids: CASSESHGSASNNQPQHF.

This clone showed up just a few times. V gene TRBV19 combines with J gene TRBJ1-1; D call uncertain. The germline gives CDR1 LNHDA, CDR2 SQIVND (reference sequence). The CDR3 is made up of 13 amino acids. V was clipped by 6 bases and J by 2 bases, with 10 bases between them. CDR3: CASRIAGNTEAFF. For the CDR3, the DNA is TGTGCCAGTAGGATCGCGGGAAACACTGAAGCTTTCTTT. The full variable domain, in which reference TRBV19 and TRBJ1-1 provide the parts outside the CDR3, is DGGITQSPKYLFRKEGQNVTLSCEQNLNHDAMYWYRQDPGQGLRLIYYSQIVNDFQKGDIAEGYSVSREKKESFPLTVTSAQKNPTAFYLCASRIAGNTEAFFGQGTRLTVV.

This sequence joins TRBV25-1 and TRBJ2-7; D is unclear. Trimming took off 6 bases at V and 2 bases at J, with 5 bases between the two ends. The germline gives CDR1 MGHDK, CDR2 SYGVNS. This CDR3 has 11 amino acids. Here the CDR3 reads CASRTPYEQYF. Here the CDR3 DNA reads TGTGCCAGCAGGACTCCCTACGAGCAGTACTTC.

The chain joins TRBV27 to TRBJ2-2, with a possible D match to TRBD1 (6 bases). The CDR3 covers 13 residues. V dropped 8 bases and J dropped 3 bases, with 10 bases sitting between them. Germline V CDR1 and CDR2: MNHEY, SMNVEV (reference sequence). CDR3 region: CASGQSYTGELFF. CDR3 sequence (DNA): TGTGCCAGCGGACAGAGTTACACCGGGGAGCTGTTTTTT.

The chain combines TRBV7-2 with TRBJ1-1; TRBD1 is a possible D gene (5 bases). CDR1 is SGHTA, CDR2 FQGNSA, per germline. V lost 1 base and J lost 7, with 22 bases in between. The CDR3 contains 17 residues. The CDR3 reads CASSLGGTRDVEFEAFF. In DNA, the CDR3 is TGTGCCAGCAGCTTAGGGGGGACTCGGGACGTTGAATTTGAAGCTTTCTTT.

The rearrangement joins TRBV18 to TRBJ1-3; D is uncertain. V was trimmed by 2 bases and J by 8 bases, leaving 16 bases between them. The CDR3 consists of 15 residues. Germline CDR1 reads KGHSH; CDR2 reads LQKENI. The CDR3 sequence: CASSPTAGIGHTIYF. The CDR3 nucleotides read TGTGCCAGCTCACCAACAGCGGGGATCGGGCACACCATATATTTT. The whole variable domain, filled in from reference TRBV18 and TRBJ1-3, reads NAGVMQNPRHLVRRRGQEARLRCSPMKGHSHVYWYRQLPEEGLKFMVYLQKENIIDESGMPKERFSAEFPKEGPSILRIQQVVRGDSAAYFCASSPTAGIGHTIYFGEGSWLTVV.

The chain uses TRBV5-4 and TRBJ2-1, with 16 bases identical to TRBD2. Trimming at V came to 4 bases and at J to 10 bases, leaving 14 bases not matched to a gene. Germline CDR1 is SGHNT and CDR2 is YYREEE (reference sequence). The CDR3 length is 18 residues. The CDR3 protein is CASSPGLAGGPRSQEQFF. The CDR3 DNA reads TGTGCCAGCAGCCCGGGACTAGCGGGAGGGCCACGTTCACAGGAGCAGTTCTTC.

CDR3 region: CASSFGTGVEQYF. The CDR3 DNA follows: TGTGCCAGCAGCTTTGGGACAGGGGTTGAGCAGTACTTC. The chain joins TRBV5-4 to TRBJ2-5; 10 bases map to TRBD1. The CDR3 is 13 amino acids. J gave up 11 bases and V 2 bases, and 6 bases lay outside the gene matches. Germline assignment: CDR1 SGHNT and CDR2 YYREEE (reference sequence).

The V gene is TRBV9, the J gene TRBJ2-3; D not resolved. The CDR3 consists of 12 residues. V lost 2 bases to trimming and J lost 6 bases, with 7 bases between them. Germline V gene data show CDR1 as SGDLS and CDR2 as YYNGEE. The CDR3 reads CASSVLPDTQYF. The DNA for the CDR3 is TGTGCCAGCAGCGTCCTCCCCGATACGCAGTATTTT.

Only a few counts were recorded for this clone. V is TRBV6-4 and J is TRBJ2-3; D perhaps matches TRBD2 (6 bases). Germline values: CDR1 MRHNA, CDR2 SNTAGT. Trimming stripped 4 bases from V and 14 bases from J, with 22 bases between. This CDR3 contains 14 residues. The CDR3 DNA sequence: TGTGCCAGCAGTGTAGGCGGGAACCCCTCATCTATGTATTTT. Its translation: CASSVGGNPSSMYF.

This clone was seen once. The rearrangement links TRBV28 to TRBJ1-2; 8 nucleotides agree with TRBD1. The CDR3 consists of 15 residues. The J segment lost 4 bases and the V segment lost 8 bases, leaving 12 bases of the junction unmatched. CDR1 and CDR2 from the germline V gene are MDHEN and SYDVKM. The CDR3 DNA sequence: TGTGCCAGCCGGACCAAACCGGGACAGGCCTATGGCTACACCTTC. Its translation: CASRTKPGQAYGYTF.

V and J are TRBV6-5 and TRBJ1-5; a possible D gene is TRBD1 (5 bases). The CDR3 is 13 amino acids. Trimming took off 5 bases at V and 6 bases at J, with 11 bases between the two ends. CDR1 is MNHEY, CDR2 SVGAGI, per germline. CDR3 region: CASSRQGSQPQHF. CDR3 nucleotide sequence: TGTGCCAGCAGTCGTCAGGGAAGTCAGCCCCAGCATTTT.

The CDR3 DNA sequence: TGTGCCAGCAGTTTTGGCAGGGTCTACGAGCAGTACTTC. Its protein product is CASSFGRVYEQYF. The J gene is TRBJ2-7, the V gene TRBV28; D might be TRBD1 (5 bases). CDR1 is MDHEN and CDR2 is SYDVKM in the germline V gene. Between the trimmed V and J ends, which lost 3 bases and 3 bases, there was a span of 9 bases. The length of the CDR3 is 13 residues. The full variable domain, rest sourced from reference TRBV28 and TRBJ2-7, is DVKVTQSSRYLVKRTGEKVFLECVQDMDHENMFWYRQDPGLGLRLIYFSYDVKMKEKGDIPEGYSVSREKKERFSLILESASTNQTSMYLCASSFGRVYEQYFGPGTRLTVT.

This clone was found once. The gene calls are TRBV2 and TRBJ2-1; D unclear. Germline V gene lookup returns CDR1 SNHLY and CDR2 FYNNEI. The V and J ends lost 9 bases and 6 bases respectively, with 15 bases between them. The CDR3 has 13 residues. The CDR3 loop reads CASRGSSFNEQFF. The DNA for the CDR3 is TGTGCCAGTAGAGGCAGCTCGTTCAATGAGCAGTTCTTC.

This clone is termed medium-sized (0.01 to 0.1%). V is TRBV6-1 and J is TRBJ2-1; possible D gene TRBD2, 5 bases. V was clipped by 4 bases and J by 1 base, with 11 bases between them. The CDR3 is 15 amino acids. Germline lookup yields CDR1 MNHNS and CDR2 SASEGT. Here the CDR3 reads CASSGLSGSYNEQFF. DNA for the CDR3: TGTGCCAGCAGTGGCCTCAGCGGTTCCTACAATGAGCAGTTCTTC.

This clone has just a few counts. This rearrangement joins TRBV5-8 to TRBJ1-3; D remains unclear. Germline V gene lookup returns CDR1 SGHTS and CDR2 YDEGEE. Deletions cut 1 base from V and 0 bases from J, with 5 bases between. This CDR3 contains 14 residues. The CDR3: CASSLRSSGNTIYF. CDR3 DNA sequence: TGTGCCAGCAGCTTGCGGAGCTCTGGAAACACCATATATTTT.

There are a few counts of this clone. This chain joins TRBV12-5 and TRBJ2-2, with TRBD2 matching over 10 bases. This CDR3 comprises 18 residues. With 0 bases clipped from V and 7 bases from J, the junction kept 11 bases outside the gene matches. Germline CDR1 and CDR2: LGHNT and FRNRAP. CDR3 protein: CASGLVRALAGAGGELFF. The CDR3 DNA is TGTGCTAGTGGTTTGGTACGGGCGCTAGCGGGAGCAGGCGGGGAGCTGTTTTTT.

This chain joins TRBV9 and TRBJ1-2; a possible D gene is TRBD1 (6 bases). The germline CDR1 and CDR2 sequences are SGDLS and YYNGEE. V was trimmed by 0 bases and J by 2 bases, leaving 8 bases between them. The CDR3 runs to 14 residues. The CDR3, as DNA: TGTGCCAGCAGCGTAGGTAGGGGGAACTATGGCTACACCTTC. Translated, it gives CASSVGRGNYGYTF.

The chain uses TRBV6-1 and TRBJ2-3; 7 bases fit TRBD2. Germline trimming cut 2 bases from V and 0 bases from J; bases unmatched to any gene: 5. Germline CDR1 MNHNS, CDR2 SASEGT. This CDR3 has 16 amino acids. The CDR3 region has the DNA TGTGCCAGCAGTGAACAGCGGGGACTTAGCACAGATACGCAGTATTTT. Amino acids: CASSEQRGLSTDTQYF.

This clone was found a few times. This rearrangement joins TRBV6-5 to TRBJ2-2; the D gene is possibly TRBD2 (7 bases). The CDR3 spans 13 residues. V was cut by 7 bases and J by 5 bases, with 11 bases left in between. CDR1 and CDR2 from the germline V gene are MNHEY and SVGAGI. In nucleotides, the CDR3 is TGTGCCAGCAAGGAGGGGGGGACCGGGGAGCTGTTTTTT. Protein: CASKEGGTGELFF.

This clone was observed a few times. The V call is TRBV19, the J call TRBJ1-1; 10 nucleotides match TRBD1. This CDR3 comprises 15 residues. The V segment lost 5 bases and the J segment 6 bases; nucleotides outside the gene matches: 9. From germline, CDR1 is LNHDA and CDR2 SQIVND (reference sequence). For the CDR3, the DNA is TGTGCCAGTAGTTTCCGCCGGGACAGGGGCGCTGAAGCTTTCTTT. This translates into CASSFRRDRGAEAFF.